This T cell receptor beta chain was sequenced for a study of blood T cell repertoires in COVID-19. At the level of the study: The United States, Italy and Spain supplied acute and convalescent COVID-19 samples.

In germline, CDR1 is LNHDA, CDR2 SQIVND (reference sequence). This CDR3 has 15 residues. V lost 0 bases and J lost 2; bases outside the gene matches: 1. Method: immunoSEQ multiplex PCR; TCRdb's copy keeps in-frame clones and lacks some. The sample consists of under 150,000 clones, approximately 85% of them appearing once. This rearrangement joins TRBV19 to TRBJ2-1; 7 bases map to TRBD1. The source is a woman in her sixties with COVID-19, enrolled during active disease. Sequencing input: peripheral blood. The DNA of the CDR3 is TGTGCCAGTAGTATAGACGGGACAGCCTACAATGAGCAGTTCTTC. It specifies CASSIDGTAYNEQFF. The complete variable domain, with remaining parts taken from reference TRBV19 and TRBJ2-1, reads DGGITQSPKYLFRKEGQNVTLSCEQNLNHDAMYWYRQDPGQGLRLIYYSQIVNDFQKGDIAEGYSVSREKKESFPLTVTSAQKNPTAFYLCASSIDGTAYNEQFFGPGTRLTVL.